These 29 T cell receptor beta chains were sequenced from one sample in a study of cytomegalovirus exposure and HLA in healthy donors. The PCR was carried out with 60 Vbeta primers and 13 Jbeta primers. TCRdb's copy holds only in-frame clones and misses some; the assay was immunoSEQ multiplex PCR. The table records some 160,000 clones, around 80% of them present only once. Sequencing was carried out using PBMCs. The receptors were sampled from a woman between 18 and 29 years old in good health and CMV-seronegative.

This clone occurred a few times. The rearrangement joins TRBV25-1 to TRBJ1-4, with D perhaps matching TRBD1 (5 bases). CDR1 MGHDK and CDR2 SYGVNS come from the germline V gene. V lost 5 bases and J lost 0, with 10 bases in between. CDR3 length equals 15 residues. CDR3: CASSIGAATNEKLFF. CDR3 sequence (DNA): TGTGCCAGCAGTATAGGGGCAGCAACTAATGAAAAACTGTTTTTT. Filled out from reference TRBV25-1 and TRBJ1-4, the complete variable domain reads EADIYQTPRYLVIGTGKKITLECSQTMGHDKMYWYQQDPGMELHLIHYSYGVNSTEKGDLSSESTVSRIRTEHFPLTLESARPSHTSQYLCASSIGAATNEKLFFGSGTQLSVL.

The rearrangement uses TRBV5-1 and TRBJ1-6, with 9 positions matching TRBD1. Looked up from germline, CDR1 is SGHRS and CDR2 is YFSETQ. V lost 6 bases and J lost 6; bases outside the gene matches: 7. CDR3 length: 15 amino acids. The CDR3 region is CASTGTGNGNSPLHF. CDR3 nucleotide sequence: TGCGCCAGCACCGGGACAGGGAACGGTAATTCACCCCTCCACTTT.

This chain connects TRBV9 to TRBJ2-1; perhaps TRBD1 as D (6 bases). CDR3 size: 17 residues. V was trimmed by 6 bases and J by 8 bases, leaving 27 bases between them. CDR1 and CDR2 (germline): SGDLS, YYNGEE. CDR3: CASTPHPQGKVPYEQFF. DNA of the CDR3: TGTGCCAGCACCCCCCACCCCCAGGGGAAGGTCCCATATGAGCAGTTCTTC.

The chain joins TRBV10-1 to TRBJ2-4; D is unresolved. Between the trimmed V and J ends, which lost 4 bases and 1 base, there was a span of 11 bases. The CDR3 is made up of 15 amino acids. Germline V gene lookup returns CDR1 WNHNN and CDR2 SYGVQD (reference sequence). The CDR3 DNA reads as TGCGCCAGCAGTGCAGATCTGATGGCCAAAAACATTCAGTACTTC. As protein: CASSADLMAKNIQYF.

The chain is built from TRBV28 and TRBJ1-3; D is unresolved. The CDR3 has 14 amino acids. In germline, CDR1 is MDHEN, CDR2 SYDVKM. Trimming left V 7 bases short and J 4 bases short, with 14 bases between. In DNA form, the CDR3 reads TGTGCCAGCACCACCCTCGGTGTCGGAAACACCATATATTTT. It yields the protein CASTTLGVGNTIYF.

The rearrangement uses TRBV5-1 and TRBJ2-7; 9 bases line up with TRBD1. After removal of 0 bases from V and 3 bases from J, the junction contained 4 bases not matched to a gene. There are 15 residues in the CDR3. The germline CDR1 and CDR2 sequences are SGHRS and YFSETQ. The CDR3 sequence: CASSLEGTGNYEQYF. In DNA, the CDR3 is TGCGCCAGCAGCTTGGAGGGGACAGGGAACTACGAGCAGTACTTC.

The rearrangement joins TRBV5-1 to TRBJ2-1, with 7 bases aligning to TRBD2. CDR1 and CDR2 (germline): SGHRS, YFSETQ. This CDR3 has 15 amino acids. V dropped 6 bases and J dropped 5; count of bases not matched to a gene: 11. The CDR3 here is CASTVPAGEHNEQFF. The CDR3 region has the DNA TGCGCCAGCACCGTCCCTGCGGGGGAACACAATGAGCAGTTCTTC.

The chain joins TRBV7-2 to TRBJ1-1; 8 nucleotides agree with TRBD1. Germline loops: CDR1 SGHTA, CDR2 FQGNSA. This CDR3 spans 15 amino acids. Trimming removed 5 bases from V and 0 bases from J; junction bases left unmatched: 5. CDR3 DNA: TGTGCCAGCAGCGGTCGACAGGGGTTGAACACTGAAGCTTTCTTT. This translates into CASSGRQGLNTEAFF.

V usage is TRBV2 and J usage is TRBJ1-3, with TRBD1 matching 7 bases. There are 16 residues in the CDR3. Trimming removed 10 bases from V and 0 bases from J; junction bases left unmatched: 12. CDR1 is SNHLY and CDR2 is FYNNEI in the germline V gene. The CDR3, as DNA: TGTGCCACCAACAAACAGGGGCCCTCCTCTGGAAACACCATATATTTT. It yields the protein CATNKQGPSSGNTIYF.

The chain carries TRBV7-3 and TRBJ2-6; 9 bases align to TRBD1. Per the germline V gene, CDR1 is SGHTA and CDR2 is FQGTGA. V shed 5 bases and J 2 bases; nucleotides not matched to a gene: 7. The CDR3 is 17 residues long. DNA of the CDR3: TGTGCCAGCAGCCAACCGGGACAGGGAGCTGGGGCCAACGTCCTGACTTTC. As protein: CASSQPGQGAGANVLTF.

This clone was seen a single time. The rearrangement joins TRBV7-3 to TRBJ2-1; 8 bases fit TRBD2. Germline V gene lookup returns CDR1 SGHTA and CDR2 FQGTGA. The CDR3 spans 16 residues. V lost 5 bases and J lost 2; bases outside the gene matches: 8. The CDR3 loop is CASSPGGGGAYNEQFF. As DNA, the CDR3 is TGTGCCAGCAGCCCGGGAGGGGGGGGCGCCTACAATGAGCAGTTCTTC.

CDR3 protein: CASSGGDDQPQHF. As DNA, the CDR3 is TGCGCCAGCAGTGGCGGGGACGATCAGCCCCAGCATTTT. The V and J genes are TRBV10-2 and TRBJ1-5; maybe TRBD1 (5 bases). Germline values: CDR1 WSHSY, CDR2 SAAADI. The length of the CDR3 is 13 residues. Trimming left V 4 bases short and J 5 bases short, with 9 bases between.

V and J are TRBV28 and TRBJ1-2, with D perhaps TRBD1 (5 bases). This CDR3 region has 14 residues. Looked up from germline, CDR1 is MDHEN and CDR2 is SYDVKM. V lost 3 bases to trimming and J lost 4 bases, with 12 bases between them. The CDR3 sequence: CASSFPLTAYGYTF. CDR3 DNA: TGTGCCAGCAGTTTCCCCTTGACAGCCTATGGCTACACCTTC.

This clone turned up a few times. This chain joins TRBV5-4 and TRBJ2-7; possibly TRBD1 for D (5 bases). This CDR3 comprises 14 residues. Trimming stripped 5 bases from V and 5 bases from J, with 17 bases between. CDR1 and CDR2 (germline): SGHNT, YYREEE (reference sequence). The CDR3: CASSRGSSWDEQYF. The CDR3 bases are TGTGCCAGCAGTAGGGGTAGCTCTTGGGACGAGCAGTACTTC.

The CDR3 coding sequence is TGTGCCAGCAGTTATCGACAGGCTTGGGGTGAAAAACTGTTTTTT. Protein: CASSYRQAWGEKLFF. The rearrangement joins TRBV6-5 to TRBJ1-4, with D perhaps matching TRBD1 (6 bases). The CDR3 runs to 15 residues. Germline-derived CDR1 and CDR2 are MNHEY and SVGAGI. Trimming took off 3 bases at V and 7 bases at J, with 15 bases between the two ends.

The rearrangement links TRBV10-1 to TRBJ2-3, with a possible D match to TRBD2 (5 bases). Germline values: CDR1 WNHNN, CDR2 SYGVQD (reference sequence). This CDR3 contains 14 residues. Trimming removed 0 bases at V and 2 bases at J, with 6 bases between. CDR3 DNA sequence: TGCGCCAGCAGTGAGTCGAGGGCCACAGATACGCAGTATTTT. Translating gives CASSESRATDTQYF.

The chain joins TRBV9 to TRBJ2-7, with 7 bases fitting TRBD1. The germline CDR1 and CDR2 sequences are SGDLS and YYNGEE. J was trimmed by 2 bases and V by 0 bases; bases with no gene match: 5. This CDR3 contains 15 residues. For the CDR3, the DNA is TGTGCCAGCAGCGTAGACCCGGACAGGCCCTACGAGCAGTACTTC. The encoded protein is CASSVDPDRPYEQYF.

The chain carries TRBV29-1 and TRBJ1-3; D is undetermined. The germline V and J ends were trimmed by 6 bases and 2 bases, with 8 bases remaining between them. Germline values: CDR1 SQVTM, CDR2 ANQGSEA. This CDR3 is 12 amino acids long. CDR3 sequence: CSVIGTGNTIYF. The CDR3 coding sequence is TGCAGCGTGATCGGGACTGGAAACACCATATATTTT. Full variable domain (outside the CDR3, taken from reference TRBV29-1 and TRBJ1-3): SAVISQKPSRDICQRGTSLTIQCQVDSQVTMMFWYRQQPGQSLTLIATANQGSEATYESGFVIDKFPISRPNLTFSTLTVSNMSPEDSSIYLCSVIGTGNTIYFGEGSWLTVV.

The chain carries TRBV7-8 and TRBJ1-3; D is possibly TRBD1 (6 bases). Germline CDR1 reads SGHVS; CDR2 reads FQNEAQ. The germline V and J ends were trimmed by 1 base and 4 bases, with 20 bases remaining between them. The CDR3 has 18 residues. The CDR3, as DNA: TGTGCCAGCAGCTTAGGGGGTACTACAGGGATCAGAGGAAACACCATATATTTT. This translates into CASSLGGTTGIRGNTIYF.

The rearrangement uses TRBV19 and TRBJ1-4; D gene ambiguous. Trimming shortened V by 8 bases and J by 0 bases, and 10 bases separated the two germline ends. CDR3 length: 14 amino acids. Germline CDR1 reads LNHDA; CDR2 reads SQIVND (reference sequence). The CDR3 reads CASRSVATNEKLFF. CDR3 DNA: TGTGCCAGTCGATCAGTTGCAACTAATGAAAAACTGTTTTTT.

The J gene is TRBJ2-5, the V gene TRBV2; 10 bases fit TRBD1. Germline V gives CDR1 SNHLY, CDR2 FYNNEI. J was trimmed by 11 bases and V by 6 bases; bases with no gene match: 12. The CDR3 extends over 14 amino acids. The CDR3 sequence: CASRADRGPWEQYF. The CDR3 bases are TGTGCCAGCAGGGCCGACAGGGGGCCTTGGGAGCAGTACTTC. Based on the CDR3 plus reference TRBV2 and TRBJ2-5, the full variable domain is EPEVTQTPSHQVTQMGQEVILRCVPISNHLYFYWYRQILGQKVEFLVSFYNNEISEKSEIFDDQFSVERPDGSNFTLKIRSTKLEDSAMYFCASRADRGPWEQYFGPGTRLLVL.

V and J are TRBV9 and TRBJ1-1, with 7 bases that match TRBD1. V was clipped by 4 bases and J by 1 base; unmatched bases: 10. Germline values: CDR1 SGDLS, CDR2 YYNGEE. This CDR3 has 16 amino acids. The DNA for the CDR3 is TGTGCCAGCAGCCCCACAGGGGATCTGGCGAACACTGAAGCTTTCTTT. This codes for CASSPTGDLANTEAFF.

This chain uses TRBV7-9 with TRBJ1-4, with 7 bases fitting TRBD1. The length of the CDR3 is 16 residues. The V and J ends lost 3 bases and 5 bases, in that order; junction bases with no gene match: 9. CDR1 and CDR2 (germline): SEHNR, FQNEAQ (reference sequence). For the CDR3, the DNA is TGTGCCAGCAGCTTTGGTCAGGGGGGCGAAAATGAAAAACTGTTTTTT. This sequence encodes CASSFGQGGENEKLFF.

The J gene is TRBJ2-3, the V gene TRBV5-1; 7 bases line up with TRBD1. Germline CDR1 and CDR2: SGHRS and YFSETQ. J was trimmed by 1 base and V by 3 bases; bases with no gene match: 11. The CDR3 is 17 residues long. CDR3 in amino acids: CASSSYRGESGTDTQYF. The CDR3 region has the DNA TGCGCCAGCAGCTCCTACAGGGGAGAGAGTGGCACAGATACGCAGTATTTT.

The chain is built from TRBV11-2 and TRBJ2-3; 11 bases are shared with TRBD2. The CDR3 is 15 amino acids. In germline, CDR1 is SGHAT, CDR2 FQNNGV. Unmatched junction bases numbered 6, after V lost 5 bases and J lost 5 bases. CDR3 coding DNA: TGTGCCAGCAGCACCTTAGCGGGGGGGAGAGATACGCAGTATTTT. Its protein is CASSTLAGGRDTQYF.

The CDR3 sequence is CASSLVGSGGAWETQYF. In DNA, the CDR3 is TGTGCCAGCAGCTTAGTGGGCAGCGGGGGGGCATGGGAGACCCAGTACTTC. The chain couples TRBV7-6 to TRBJ2-5; 10 nucleotides align to TRBD2. Germline V gene data show CDR1 as SGHVS and CDR2 as FNYEAQ. V dropped 1 base and J dropped 5; count of bases not matched to a gene: 10. This CDR3 has 17 residues. The full variable domain, with the rest looked up from reference TRBV7-6 and TRBJ2-5, is GAGVSQSPRYKVTKRGQDVALRCDPISGHVSLYWYRQALGQGPEFLTYFNYEAQQDKSGLPNDRFSAERPEGSISTLTIQRTEQRDSAMYRCASSLVGSGGAWETQYFGPGTRLLVL.

V usage is TRBV10-3 and J usage is TRBJ2-2, with a possible D match to TRBD1 (6 bases). The CDR3 consists of 15 residues. Germline CDR1 and CDR2: ENHRY and SYGVKD. The V and J ends lost 4 bases and 7 bases respectively, with 16 bases between them. The DNA of the CDR3 is TGTGCCATCAGTGGACAGGTTTTCCAAGGCGGGGAGCTGTTTTTT. As protein: CAISGQVFQGGELFF.

A single count supports this clone. V usage is TRBV19 and J usage is TRBJ1-1; D unclear. This CDR3 has 12 amino acids. Germline V CDR1 and CDR2: LNHDA, SQIVND (reference sequence). V was pared by 1 base and J by 10 bases, with 10 bases between. CDR3 in DNA: TGTGCCAGTAGTATAGGAAGACCGGGAGCTTTCTTT. Protein sequence: CASSIGRPGAFF.

The chain combines TRBV5-1 with TRBJ1-4; no reliable D call. The CDR3 has 14 amino acids. The germline V gene has CDR1 SGHRS and CDR2 YFSETQ. V was pared by 7 bases and J by 8 bases, with 18 bases between. The CDR3 DNA is TGCGCCAGCGGCGCCGGGAGAGGCTGGGAAAAACTGTTTTTT. Translated, it gives CASGAGRGWEKLFF.